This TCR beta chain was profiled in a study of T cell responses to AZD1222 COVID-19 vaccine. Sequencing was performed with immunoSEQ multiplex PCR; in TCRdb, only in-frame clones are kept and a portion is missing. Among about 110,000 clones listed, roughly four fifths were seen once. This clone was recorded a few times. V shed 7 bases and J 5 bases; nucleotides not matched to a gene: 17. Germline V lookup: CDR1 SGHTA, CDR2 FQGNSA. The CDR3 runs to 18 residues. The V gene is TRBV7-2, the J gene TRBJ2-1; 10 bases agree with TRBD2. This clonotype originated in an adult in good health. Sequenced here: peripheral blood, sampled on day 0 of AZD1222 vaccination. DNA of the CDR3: TGTGCCAGCACGTCTAAAATACGGGGGCTAGCGGGAGACAATGAGCAGTTCTTC. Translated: CASTSKIRGLAGDNEQFF.